A selection of T cell receptor beta chains follows, all from one sample in a study of cytomegalovirus exposure and HLA in healthy donors. Produced via immunoSEQ multiplex PCR; TCRdb's table is partial and in-frame only. This table holds over 200,000 clones, around 90% found once. Sequencing input: PBMCs. These receptors were collected from a woman younger than 35 in good health and CMV-seronegative. Both conserved end residues are part of each CDR3. A D gene is named only where the DNA matches it firmly. Expanded clones get a size class; other rows say once, few or many, or leave the size out.

14	TRBV5-1	TRBD1	.	TRBJ1-2	CASSLEVGGGSYTF	TGCGCCAGCAGCTTGGAGGTAGGGGGCGGAAGCTACACCTTC
13	TRBV29-1	.	.	TRBJ1-3	CSVGAHSGNTIYF	TGCAGCGTTGGGGCACACTCTGGAAACACCATATATTTT
18	TRBV4-3	TRBD1	once	TRBJ2-6	CASSQYYRGNSGANVLTF	TGCGCCAGCAGCCAATATTACAGGGGGAACTCTGGGGCCAACGTCCTGACTTTC
16	TRBV7-9	TRBD1	.	TRBJ1-5	CASSSSDRGSNQPQHF	TGTGCCAGCAGCTCCTCGGACAGGGGTAGCAATCAGCCCCAGCATTTT
14	TRBV6-5	TRBD1	few	TRBJ2-7	CASSPGQINYEQYF	TGTGCCAGCAGTCCGGGACAGATTAACTACGAGCAGTACTTC
16	TRBV28	.	.	TRBJ1-2	CASSPQTREDWGGYTF	TGTGCCAGCAGTCCACAAACCCGGGAGGATTGGGGTGGCTACACCTTC
15	TRBV18	TRBD2	.	TRBJ2-5	CASSPLAGEGETQYF	TGTGCCAGCTCACCCCTAGCGGGAGAGGGCGAGACCCAGTACTTC
20	TRBV27	.	.	TRBJ1-6	CASSSSPPDPGGFYNSPLHF	TGTGCCAGCAGTTCCAGCCCCCCGGATCCCGGAGGGTTCTATAATTCACCCCTCCACTTT
17	TRBV7-6	TRBD2	.	TRBJ2-5	CASSSKPGLAGVETQYF	TGTGCCAGCAGTTCAAAGCCGGGACTAGCGGGGGTAGAGACCCAGTACTTC
15	TRBV6-1	.	.	TRBJ1-1	CASSEADRINTEAFF	TGTGCCAGCAGTGAAGCGGACAGAATAAACACTGAAGCTTTCTTT
22	TRBV4-1	.	.	TRBJ1-3	CASSQAPTVLGGWRVKENTIYF	TGCGCCAGCAGCCAGGCCCCGACAGTATTGGGAGGGTGGAGGGTGAAGGAAAACACCATATATTTT
14	TRBV7-9	TRBD1	.	TRBJ1-1	CASSWTGANTEAFF	TGTGCCAGCAGCTGGACAGGGGCGAACACTGAAGCTTTCTTT
14	TRBV28	TRBD2	.	TRBJ2-7	CASRRDAGGYEQYF	TGTGCCAGCAGACGGGACGCCGGGGGGTACGAGCAGTACTTC
14	TRBV2	TRBD1	.	TRBJ2-4	CASSIQGAQNIQYF	TGTGCCAGCAGTATACAGGGGGCCCAAAACATTCAGTACTTC
12	TRBV6-6	.	.	TRBJ1-1	CASSEIGTEAFF	TGTGCCAGCAGCGAAATCGGCACTGAAGCTTTCTTT
15	TRBV5-1	.	.	TRBJ2-7	CASSPRTPSSYEQYF	TGCGCCAGCAGCCCGCGGACACCTTCCTCCTACGAGCAGTACTTC
16	TRBV5-1	.	.	TRBJ2-3	CASSLQSPGGADTQYF	TGCGCCAGCAGCTTGCAGTCGCCAGGAGGGGCAGATACGCAGTATTTT
16	TRBV10-1	TRBD2	.	TRBJ2-2	CASSESGGPNTGELFF	TGCGCCAGCAGTGAGAGCGGGGGCCCGAACACCGGGGAGCTGTTTTTT
16	TRBV27	.	.	TRBJ2-7	CASSLKGRAASYEQYF	TGTGCCAGCAGTTTAAAGGGCAGGGCGGCTTCGTACGAGCAGTACTTC
18	TRBV4-1	TRBD2	.	TRBJ2-1	CASSHPRGLAGPYNEQFF	TGCGCCAGCAGCCACCCAAGAGGACTAGCGGGCCCCTACAATGAGCAGTTCTTC
15	TRBV19	TRBD2	.	TRBJ2-4	CASSNLAVAKNIQYF	TGTGCCAGTAGTAACCTAGCGGTAGCCAAAAACATTCAGTACTTC
14	TRBV11-2	.	.	TRBJ2-7	CASSLERGTYEQYF	TGTGCCAGCAGCTTAGAGCGGGGAACCTACGAGCAGTACTTC
13	TRBV7-3	.	.	TRBJ2-1	CASSVELGGEQFF	TGTGCCAGCAGCGTTGAACTAGGAGGTGAGCAGTTCTTC
16	TRBV5-1	.	.	TRBJ2-2	CASSLGAIANTGELFF	TGCGCCAGCAGCTTGGGGGCGATTGCGAACACCGGGGAGCTGTTTTTT
12	TRBV10-3	TRBD1	.	TRBJ1-2	CAISGDRVGYTF	TGTGCCATCAGTGGGGACAGGGTTGGCTACACCTTC
15	TRBV6-4	TRBD2	few	TRBJ2-2	CASSDSAGGPGELFF	TGTGCCAGCAGTGACTCAGCGGGGGGGCCCGGGGAGCTGTTTTTT
15	TRBV2	.	.	TRBJ2-1	CASNPRGGAYNEQFF	TGTGCCAGCAATCCTAGGGGGGGAGCCTACAATGAGCAGTTCTTC
16	TRBV6-4	TRBD1	.	TRBJ2-3	CASSETGVSSTDTQYF	TGTGCCAGCAGTGAAACAGGGGTTTCTAGCACAGATACGCAGTATTTT
14	TRBV6-5	TRBD1	.	TRBJ2-1	CASSSGTGGNEQFF	TGTGCCAGCAGTTCCGGGACAGGGGGCAATGAGCAGTTCTTC
16	TRBV28	.	.	TRBJ1-5	CASITGGGEGNQPQHF	TGTGCCAGCATTACGGGGGGAGGGGAAGGCAATCAGCCCCAGCATTTT
16	TRBV14	.	.	TRBJ2-5	CASSQFGGGPQETQYF	TGTGCCAGCAGCCAATTTGGGGGGGGGCCCCAAGAGACCCAGTACTTC
15	TRBV7-9	TRBD2	.	TRBJ2-1	CASSLSSGGVGEQFF	TGTGCCAGCAGCTTATCTAGCGGGGGCGTGGGTGAGCAGTTCTTC
14	TRBV7-2	.	.	TRBJ2-7	CASSLLPGFGEQYF	TGTGCCAGCAGCTTATTGCCCGGGTTTGGCGAGCAGTACTTC
14	TRBV10-2	.	.	TRBJ1-1	CASSVGGAGTEAFF	TGCGCCAGCAGTGTAGGGGGGGCGGGGACTGAAGCTTTCTTT
16	TRBV5-1	.	.	TRBJ2-1	CASSPQALNSYNEQFF	TGCGCCAGCAGCCCCCAAGCCCTTAACTCCTACAATGAGCAGTTCTTC
13	TRBV6-6	TRBD1	.	TRBJ1-5	CASSYSEGGSQHF	TGTGCCAGCAGTTACTCGGAAGGGGGCTCCCAGCATTTT
17	TRBV28	.	.	TRBJ1-6	CASSLSLFMSYNSPLHF	TGTGCCAGCAGTCTGTCCCTATTTATGTCCTATAATTCACCCCTCCACTTT
10	TRBV6-1	.	.	TRBJ1-1	CASKAGEAFF	TGTGCCAGCAAAGCAGGGGAAGCTTTCTTT
13	TRBV6-5	TRBD1	.	TRBJ1-3	CASSPGGGNTIYF	TGTGCCAGCAGCCCAGGGGGTGGAAACACCATATATTTT
13	TRBV5-6	.	.	TRBJ1-6	CASSSRGILALHF	.
15	TRBV27	TRBD1	.	TRBJ2-1	CASISGTGTYNEQFF	TGTGCCAGCATATCCGGGACAGGTACCTACAATGAGCAGTTCTTC
17	TRBV5-6	TRBD1	.	TRBJ1-5	CASSIRRQGYSNQPQHF	TGTGCCAGCAGCATACGGCGACAGGGCTATAGCAATCAGCCCCAGCATTTT
15	TRBV18	TRBD1	.	TRBJ2-7	CASSPGQGVVYEQYF	TGTGCCAGCTCACCAGGACAGGGGGTAGTGTACGAGCAGTACTTC
14	TRBV7-9	TRBD1	.	TRBJ1-5	CASSLWGQDQPQHF	TGTGCCAGCAGCTTATGGGGACAGGATCAGCCCCAGCATTTT
13	TRBV28	.	few	TRBJ1-1	CASILGGATEAFF	TGTGCCAGCATCTTAGGGGGGGCCACTGAAGCTTTCTTT
13	TRBV11-2	.	.	TRBJ1-1	CASSLAPNTEAFF	TGTGCCAGCAGCTTAGCTCCGAACACTGAAGCTTTCTTT
14	TRBV5-1	.	.	TRBJ2-3	CASSSTGGADTQYF	TGCGCCAGCAGCTCAACAGGTGGGGCAGATACGCAGTATTTT
18	TRBV4-1	TRBD1	.	TRBJ2-3	CASSQREGDREEGDTQYF	TGCGCCAGCAGCCAACGAGAAGGGGACAGAGAAGAGGGGGATACGCAGTATTTT
15	TRBV6-5	TRBD1	.	TRBJ1-2	CASSPSGQGGLGYTF	TGTGCCAGCAGCCCATCTGGACAGGGCGGACTTGGCTACACCTTC
14	TRBV6-1	TRBD2	.	TRBJ2-3	CASRAGGLRDTQYF	TGTGCCAGCAGGGCGGGGGGGCTCAGAGATACGCAGTATTTT
18	TRBV4-3	TRBD1	.	TRBJ2-5	CASSQDPAPGQGGETQYF	TGCGCCAGCAGCCAAGATCCCGCGCCGGGACAGGGAGGGGAGACCCAGTACTTC
14	TRBV18	.	.	TRBJ1-4	CASSPTEYNEKLFF	TGTGCCAGCTCACCGACAGAATACAATGAAAAACTGTTTTTT
17	TRBV11-2	TRBD2	.	TRBJ2-5	CASSSYPEPGGGETQYF	TGTGCCAGCAGCTCCTACCCGGAACCGGGGGGAGGGGAGACCCAGTACTTC
15	TRBV27	TRBD1	.	TRBJ1-1	CASSLRTGGNTEAFF	TGTGCCAGCAGTCTCAGGACAGGGGGGAACACTGAAGCTTTCTTT
14	TRBV10-3	.	.	TRBJ1-2	CAISESGTADGYTF	TGTGCCATCAGTGAGTCCGGAACAGCCGATGGCTACACCTTC